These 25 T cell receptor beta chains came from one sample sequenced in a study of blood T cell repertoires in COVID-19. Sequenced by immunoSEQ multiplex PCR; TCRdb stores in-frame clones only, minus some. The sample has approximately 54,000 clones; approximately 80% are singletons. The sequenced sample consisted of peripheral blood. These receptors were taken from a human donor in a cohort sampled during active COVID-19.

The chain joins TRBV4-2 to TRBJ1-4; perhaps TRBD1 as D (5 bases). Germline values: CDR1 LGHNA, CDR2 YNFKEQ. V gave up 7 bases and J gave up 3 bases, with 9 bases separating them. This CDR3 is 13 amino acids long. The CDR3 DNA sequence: TGTGCCAGCATGGGGGAGGCTAATGAAAAACTGTTTTTT. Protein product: CASMGEANEKLFF.

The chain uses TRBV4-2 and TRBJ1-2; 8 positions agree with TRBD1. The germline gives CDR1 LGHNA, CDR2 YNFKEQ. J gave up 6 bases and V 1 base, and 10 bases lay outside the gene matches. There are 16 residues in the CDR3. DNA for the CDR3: TGTGCCAGCAGCCAAGGGCCGGGACAGGAATTCGATGGCTACACCTTC. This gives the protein CASSQGPGQEFDGYTF.

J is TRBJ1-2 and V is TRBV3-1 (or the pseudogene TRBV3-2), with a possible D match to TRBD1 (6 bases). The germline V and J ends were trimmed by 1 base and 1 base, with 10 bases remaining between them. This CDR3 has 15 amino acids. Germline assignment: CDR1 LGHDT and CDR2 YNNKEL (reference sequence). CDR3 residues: CASSQGGRGNYGYTF. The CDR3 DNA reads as TGTGCCAGCAGCCAAGGGGGCAGGGGTAACTATGGCTACACCTTC.

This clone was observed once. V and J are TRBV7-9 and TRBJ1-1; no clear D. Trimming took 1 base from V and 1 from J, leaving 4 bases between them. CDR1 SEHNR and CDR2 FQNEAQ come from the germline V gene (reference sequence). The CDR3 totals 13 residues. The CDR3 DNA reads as TGTGCCAGCAGCTTAGGCAGGAACACTGAAGCTTTCTTT. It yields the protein CASSLGRNTEAFF. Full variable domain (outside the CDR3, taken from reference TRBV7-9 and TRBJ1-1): DTGVSQNPRHKITKRGQNVTFRCDPISEHNRLYWYRQTLGQGPEFLTYFQNEAQLEKSRLLSDRFSAERPKGSFSTLEIQRTEQGDSAMYLCASSLGRNTEAFFGQGTRLTVV.

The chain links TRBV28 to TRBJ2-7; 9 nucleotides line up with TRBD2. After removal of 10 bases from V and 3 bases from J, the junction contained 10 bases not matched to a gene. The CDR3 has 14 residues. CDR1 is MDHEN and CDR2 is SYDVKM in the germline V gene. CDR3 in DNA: TGTGCCACCAAGGAACAAGCGGGAGGCTACGAGCAGTACTTC. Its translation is CATKEQAGGYEQYF.

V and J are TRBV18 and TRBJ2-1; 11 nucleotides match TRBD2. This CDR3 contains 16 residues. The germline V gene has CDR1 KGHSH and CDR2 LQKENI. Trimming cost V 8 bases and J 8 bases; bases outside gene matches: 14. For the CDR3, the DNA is TGTGCCAGCACCTACGCACTAGCGGGAGTTGGGGATGAGCAGTTCTTC. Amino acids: CASTYALAGVGDEQFF.

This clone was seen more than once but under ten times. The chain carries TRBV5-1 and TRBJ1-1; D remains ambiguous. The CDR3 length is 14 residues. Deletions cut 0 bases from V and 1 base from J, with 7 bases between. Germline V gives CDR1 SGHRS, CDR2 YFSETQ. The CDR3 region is CASSLAAGNTEAFF. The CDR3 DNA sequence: TGCGCCAGCAGCTTGGCCGCAGGGAACACTGAAGCTTTCTTT.

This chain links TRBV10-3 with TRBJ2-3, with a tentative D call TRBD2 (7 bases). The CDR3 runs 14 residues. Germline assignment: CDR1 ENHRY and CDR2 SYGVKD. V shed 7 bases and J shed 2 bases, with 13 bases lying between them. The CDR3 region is CAINGGRDTDTQYF. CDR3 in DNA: TGTGCCATCAACGGGGGGCGAGACACAGATACGCAGTATTTT.

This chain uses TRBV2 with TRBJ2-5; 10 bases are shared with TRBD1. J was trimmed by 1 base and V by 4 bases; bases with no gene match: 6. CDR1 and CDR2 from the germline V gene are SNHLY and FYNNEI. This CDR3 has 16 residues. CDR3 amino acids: CASSVSGQGPQETQYF. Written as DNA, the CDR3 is TGTGCCAGCAGTGTATCGGGACAGGGGCCCCAAGAGACCCAGTACTTC.

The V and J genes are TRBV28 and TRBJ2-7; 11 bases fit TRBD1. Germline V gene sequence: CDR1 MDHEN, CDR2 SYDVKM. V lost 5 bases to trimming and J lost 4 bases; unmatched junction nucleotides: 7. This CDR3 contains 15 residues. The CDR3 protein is CASSPSGTGGYEQYF. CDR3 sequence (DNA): TGTGCCAGCAGTCCCTCCGGGACAGGGGGGTACGAGCAGTACTTC.

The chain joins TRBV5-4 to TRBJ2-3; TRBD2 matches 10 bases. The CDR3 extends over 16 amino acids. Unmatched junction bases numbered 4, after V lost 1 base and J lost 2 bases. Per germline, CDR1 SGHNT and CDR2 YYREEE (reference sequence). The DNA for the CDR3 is TGTGCCAGCAGCTTGAAACTAGCGGGAAACACAGATACGCAGTATTTT. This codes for CASSLKLAGNTDTQYF.

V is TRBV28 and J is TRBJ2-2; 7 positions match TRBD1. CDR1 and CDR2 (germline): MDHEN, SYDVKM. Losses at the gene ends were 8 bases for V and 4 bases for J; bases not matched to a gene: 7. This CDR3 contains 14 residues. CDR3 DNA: TGTGCCAGCTGGCAACAGGGGAGCACCGGGGAGCTGTTTTTT. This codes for CASWQQGSTGELFF. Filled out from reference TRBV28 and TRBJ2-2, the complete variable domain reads DVKVTQSSRYLVKRTGEKVFLECVQDMDHENMFWYRQDPGLGLRLIYFSYDVKMKEKGDIPEGYSVSREKKERFSLILESASTNQTSMYLCASWQQGSTGELFFGEGSRLTVL.

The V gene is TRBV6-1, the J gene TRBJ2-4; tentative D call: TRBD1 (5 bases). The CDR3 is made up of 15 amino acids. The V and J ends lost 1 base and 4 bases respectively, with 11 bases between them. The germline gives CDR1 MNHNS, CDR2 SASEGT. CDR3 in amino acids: CASSEGQLGKNIQYF. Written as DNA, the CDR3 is TGTGCCAGCAGTGAAGGACAGCTTGGGAAAAACATTCAGTACTTC.

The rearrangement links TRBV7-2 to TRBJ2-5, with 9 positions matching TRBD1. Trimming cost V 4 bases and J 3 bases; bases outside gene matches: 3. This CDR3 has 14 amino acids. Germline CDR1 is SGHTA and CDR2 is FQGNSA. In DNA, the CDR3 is TGTGCCAGCAGCTCCTGGACAGGGGAAGAGACCCAGTACTTC. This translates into CASSSWTGEETQYF.

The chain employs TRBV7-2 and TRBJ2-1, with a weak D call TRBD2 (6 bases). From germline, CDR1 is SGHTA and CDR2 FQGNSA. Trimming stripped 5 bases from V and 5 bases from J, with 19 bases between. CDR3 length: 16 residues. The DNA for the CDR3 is TGTGCCAGCAGCCCCCCTTTAACGGGGGAGGACAATGAGCAGTTCTTC. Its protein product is CASSPPLTGEDNEQFF. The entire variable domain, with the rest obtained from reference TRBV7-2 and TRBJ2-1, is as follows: GAGVSQSPSNKVTEKGKDVELRCDPISGHTALYWYRQSLGQGLEFLIYFQGNSAPDKSGLPSDRFSAERTGGSVSTLTIQRTQQEDSAVYLCASSPPLTGEDNEQFFGPGTRLTVL.

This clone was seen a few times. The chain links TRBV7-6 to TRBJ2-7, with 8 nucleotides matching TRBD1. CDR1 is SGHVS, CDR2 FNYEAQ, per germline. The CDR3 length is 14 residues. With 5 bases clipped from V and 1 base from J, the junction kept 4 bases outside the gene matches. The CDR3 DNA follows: TGTGCCAGCAGCACCGGGACAGGATCCTACGAGCAGTACTTC. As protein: CASSTGTGSYEQYF.

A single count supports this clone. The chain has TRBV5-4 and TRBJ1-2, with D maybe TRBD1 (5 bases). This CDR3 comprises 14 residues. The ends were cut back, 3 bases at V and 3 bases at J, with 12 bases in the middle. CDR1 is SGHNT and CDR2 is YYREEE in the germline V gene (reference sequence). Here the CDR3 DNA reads TGTGCCAGCAGCTCGGACGGGGGATACTATGGCTACACCTTC. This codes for CASSSDGGYYGYTF.

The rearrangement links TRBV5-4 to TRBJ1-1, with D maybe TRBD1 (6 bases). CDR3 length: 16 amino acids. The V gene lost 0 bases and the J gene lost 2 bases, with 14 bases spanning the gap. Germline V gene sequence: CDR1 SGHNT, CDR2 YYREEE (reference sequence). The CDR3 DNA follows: TGTGCCAGCAGCTTGGCGGCAGGGGTTGCTAACACTGAAGCTTTCTTT. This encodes CASSLAAGVANTEAFF.

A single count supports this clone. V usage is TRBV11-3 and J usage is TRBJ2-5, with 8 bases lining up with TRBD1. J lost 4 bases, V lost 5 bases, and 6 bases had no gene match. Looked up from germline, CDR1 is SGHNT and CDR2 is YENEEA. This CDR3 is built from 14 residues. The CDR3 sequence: CASSRQGIRETQYF. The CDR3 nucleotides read TGTGCCAGCAGCCGACAGGGGATTCGAGAGACCCAGTACTTC.

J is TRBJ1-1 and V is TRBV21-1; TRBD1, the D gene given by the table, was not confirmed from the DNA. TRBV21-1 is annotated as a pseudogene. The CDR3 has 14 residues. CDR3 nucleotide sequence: TGTGCCAGCAGCAACAGGGGGAGGAACACTGAAGCTTTCTTT. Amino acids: CASSNRGRNTEAFF.

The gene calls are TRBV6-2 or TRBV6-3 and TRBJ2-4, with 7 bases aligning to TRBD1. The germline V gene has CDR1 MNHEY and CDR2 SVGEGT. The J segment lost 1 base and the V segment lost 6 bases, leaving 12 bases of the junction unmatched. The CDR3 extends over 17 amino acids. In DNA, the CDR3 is TGTGCCAGCAGCTCCCCCGTCAGGGGGACCGCCAAAAACATTCAGTACTTC. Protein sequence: CASSSPVRGTAKNIQYF.

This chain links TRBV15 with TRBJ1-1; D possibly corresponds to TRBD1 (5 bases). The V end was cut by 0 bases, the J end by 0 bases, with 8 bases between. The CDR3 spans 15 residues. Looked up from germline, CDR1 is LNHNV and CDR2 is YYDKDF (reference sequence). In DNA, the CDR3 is TGTGCCACCAGCAGAGATCAGGGTTTGAACACTGAAGCTTTCTTT. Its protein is CATSRDQGLNTEAFF.

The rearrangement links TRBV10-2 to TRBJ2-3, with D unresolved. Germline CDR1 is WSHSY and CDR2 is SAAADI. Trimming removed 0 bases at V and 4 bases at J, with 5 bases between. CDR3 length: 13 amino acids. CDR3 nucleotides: TGCGCCAGCAGTGAGTCGAGCCCAGATACGCAGTATTTT. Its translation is CASSESSPDTQYF.

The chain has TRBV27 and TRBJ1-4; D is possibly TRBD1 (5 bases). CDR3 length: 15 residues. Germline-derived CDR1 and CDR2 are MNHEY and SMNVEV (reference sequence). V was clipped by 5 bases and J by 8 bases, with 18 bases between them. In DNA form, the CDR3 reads TGTGCCAGCAGTCCCGCGGACAAGGGCCGGGAAAAACTGTTTTTT. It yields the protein CASSPADKGREKLFF.

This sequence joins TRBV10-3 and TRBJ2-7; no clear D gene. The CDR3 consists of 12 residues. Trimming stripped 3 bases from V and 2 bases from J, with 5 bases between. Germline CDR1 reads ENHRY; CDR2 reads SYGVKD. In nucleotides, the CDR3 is TGTGCCATCAGTGACACAGCCTACGAGCAGTACTTC. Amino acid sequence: CAISDTAYEQYF.